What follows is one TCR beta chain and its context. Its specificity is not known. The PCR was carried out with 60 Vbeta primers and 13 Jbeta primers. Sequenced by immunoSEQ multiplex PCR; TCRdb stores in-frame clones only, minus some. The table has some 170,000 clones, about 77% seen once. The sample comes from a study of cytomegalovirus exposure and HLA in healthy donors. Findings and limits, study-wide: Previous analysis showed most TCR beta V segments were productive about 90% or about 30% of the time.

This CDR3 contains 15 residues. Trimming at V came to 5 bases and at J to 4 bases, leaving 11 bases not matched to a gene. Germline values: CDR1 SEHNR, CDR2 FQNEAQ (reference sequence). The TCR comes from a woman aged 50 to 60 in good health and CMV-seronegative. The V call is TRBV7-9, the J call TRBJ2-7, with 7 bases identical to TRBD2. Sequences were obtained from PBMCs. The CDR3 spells CASSPPGRVSYEQYF. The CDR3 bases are TGTGCCAGCAGCCCCCCGGGGAGGGTCTCTTACGAGCAGTACTTC.